This T cell receptor beta chain is drawn from a study of OX40 agonist ivuxolimab in advanced cancers. In the study overall: Prior checkpoint blockade (anti-PD-1, anti-PD-L1 or anti-CTLA-4) was permitted; approximately 41% had it. Study results and limitations: Blood T cells, both CD4+ and CD8+, expanded clonally by week 6 at 0.1 to 3.0 mg/kg.

Clones were read by immunoSEQ multiplex PCR, and TCRdb kept only the in-frame ones, dropping some. The sample has 30,000 to 45,000 clones; 70% to 80% are singletons. Germline CDR1 SGHAT, CDR2 FQNNGV. This CDR3 comprises 11 residues. The V end was cut by 2 bases, the J end by 4 bases, with 2 bases between. The table lists this clone with a count of one. Its antigen is unidentified. Specimen: CD4+ or CD8+ T cells sorted from blood, collected in a trial of the OX40 agonist ivuxolimab. The rearrangement links TRBV11-2 to TRBJ2-5, with D unresolved. This TCR was sampled from an adult with an advanced solid tumor such as melanoma, head and neck, liver or kidney cancer. The chain's CDR3 is CASSLRETQYF. The CDR3 DNA reads as TGTGCCAGCAGCTTAAGAGAGACCCAGTACTTC.